This entry is about one T cell receptor beta chain. Its specificity is unknown. This sample was taken from a study of cytomegalovirus exposure and HLA in healthy donors. In germline, CDR1 is SQVTM, CDR2 ANQGSEA. CDR3 size: 11 residues. The V and J ends lost 4 bases and 2 bases respectively, with 5 bases between them. With 60 Vbeta and 13 Jbeta primers, the PCR was carried out. The repertoire was sequenced with immunoSEQ multiplex PCR; TCRdb's copy has only in-frame clones and lacks some. The sample has over 150,000 clones, 80% to 90% seen once. General study findings and limits: Later examination showed HLA-associated TCR beta chains had greater clonal expansion than equally common others.

The TCR was taken from a woman aged 25 to 39 in good health and CMV-seropositive. Source material: PBMCs. The chain recombines TRBV29-1 with TRBJ1-2; D is unresolved. CDR3 sequence: CSVGENYGYTF. CDR3 coding DNA: TGCAGCGTTGGGGAGAACTATGGCTACACCTTC.